The T cell receptor beta chain described here comes from a study of identical twins. General study points: Beta clonotypes that were abundant in cord blood contained fewer insertions, a pattern absent from memory repertoires.

CDR3 length: 14 residues. Trimming took 7 bases from V and 2 from J, leaving 18 bases between them. Germline values: CDR1 DFQATT, CDR2 SNEGSKA (reference sequence). MiXCR, applied by TCRdb to the 5' RACE reads, yields one record per CDR3 protein. Here the sample spans around 570,000 distinct CDR3 sequences, 9% to 10% being singletons. On this clonotype: What it binds is not known.

The same sample was also studied in work on yellow fever vaccine responses in identical twins. From that study: As reported, the vaccine T cell response of twins seemed partly convergent and partly personalized.

This chain connects TRBV20-1 to TRBJ2-7, with a tentative D call TRBD2 (5 bases). The TCR comes from a woman aged 18 to 35 in good health. Sample: PBMCs. CDR3 in amino acids: CSGTGTSDTYEQYF. CDR3 nucleotides: TGCAGTGGCACGGGAACCAGCGATACCTACGAGCAGTACTTC.